This TCR beta chain was found in a study of high-grade serous ovarian cancer treatment subgroups. Trimming shortened V by 1 base and J by 5 bases, and 20 bases separated the two germline ends. This CDR3 spans 17 amino acids. CDR1 and CDR2 from the germline V gene are LNHNV and YYDKDF (reference sequence). Study-level findings and limits: Spatial context was lost because tumors were sequenced in bulk. Clonal relatedness tracked neoantigen level, and by trend copy number and mutation load. Repertoire analysis covered CDR3 alone, not CDR1 or CDR2.

To note about this clone: Its antigen is undetermined.

Tumor tissue was taken before any definitive surgery or chemotherapy was given. Sequencing was performed with immunoSEQ multiplex PCR; in TCRdb, only in-frame clones are kept and a portion is missing. The data show roughly 15,000 clones, 70% to 90% seen once. V usage is TRBV15 and J usage is TRBJ2-5, with a tentative D call TRBD1 (6 bases). The sample was tumor tissue. The receptor was derived from a human donor with high-grade serous ovarian cancer. CDR3 residues: CATSRGGFGGDAETQYF. The DNA of the CDR3 is TGTGCCACCAGCAGAGGTGGTTTTGGGGGCGACGCGGAGACCCAGTACTTC.